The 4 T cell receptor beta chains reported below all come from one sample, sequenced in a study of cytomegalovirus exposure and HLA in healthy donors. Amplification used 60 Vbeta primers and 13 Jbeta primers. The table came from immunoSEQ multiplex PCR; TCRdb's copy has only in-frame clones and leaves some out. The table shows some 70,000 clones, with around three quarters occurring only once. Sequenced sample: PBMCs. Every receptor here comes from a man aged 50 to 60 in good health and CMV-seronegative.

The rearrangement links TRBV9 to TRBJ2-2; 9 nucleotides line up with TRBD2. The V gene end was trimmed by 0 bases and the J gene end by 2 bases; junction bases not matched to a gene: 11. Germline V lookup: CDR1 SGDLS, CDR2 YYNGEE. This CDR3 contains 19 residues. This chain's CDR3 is CASSVEGVSGGINTGELFF. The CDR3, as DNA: TGTGCCAGCAGCGTAGAGGGTGTTAGCGGGGGAATAAACACCGGGGAGCTGTTTTTT.

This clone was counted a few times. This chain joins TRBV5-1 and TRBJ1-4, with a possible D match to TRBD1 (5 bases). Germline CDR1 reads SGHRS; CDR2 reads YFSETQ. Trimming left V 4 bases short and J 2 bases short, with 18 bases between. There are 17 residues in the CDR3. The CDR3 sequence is CASSRGQVISTNEKLFF. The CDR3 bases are TGCGCCAGCAGCCGCGGACAAGTGATTTCCACTAATGAAAAACTGTTTTTT.

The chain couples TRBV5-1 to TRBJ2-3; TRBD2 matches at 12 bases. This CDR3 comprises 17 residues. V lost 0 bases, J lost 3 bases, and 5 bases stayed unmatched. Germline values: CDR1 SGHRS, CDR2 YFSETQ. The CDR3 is CASSLVLAGGPTDTQYF. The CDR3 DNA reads TGCGCCAGCAGCTTGGTTCTAGCGGGAGGGCCGACAGATACGCAGTATTTT.

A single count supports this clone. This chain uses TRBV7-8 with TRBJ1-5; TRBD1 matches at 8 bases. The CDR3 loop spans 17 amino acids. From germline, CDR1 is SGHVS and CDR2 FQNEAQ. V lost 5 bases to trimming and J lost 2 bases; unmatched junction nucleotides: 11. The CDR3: CASSAQGATIGNQPQHF. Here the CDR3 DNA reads TGTGCCAGCAGCGCTCAGGGGGCGACGATCGGCAATCAGCCCCAGCATTTT.